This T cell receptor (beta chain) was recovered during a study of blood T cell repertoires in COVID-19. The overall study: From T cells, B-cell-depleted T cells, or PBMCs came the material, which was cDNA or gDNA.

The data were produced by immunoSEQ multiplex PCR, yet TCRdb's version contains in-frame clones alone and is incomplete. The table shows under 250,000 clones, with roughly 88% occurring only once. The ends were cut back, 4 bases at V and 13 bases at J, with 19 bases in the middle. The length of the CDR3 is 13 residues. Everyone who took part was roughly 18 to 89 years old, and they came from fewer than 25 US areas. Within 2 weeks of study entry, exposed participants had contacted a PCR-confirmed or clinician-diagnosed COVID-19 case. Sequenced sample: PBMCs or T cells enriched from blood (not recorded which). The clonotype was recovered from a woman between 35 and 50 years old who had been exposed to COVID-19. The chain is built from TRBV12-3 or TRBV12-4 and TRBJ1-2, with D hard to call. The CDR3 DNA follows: TGTGCCAGCAGTTCGGGATCTATAACTATTGGCACCTTC. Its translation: CASSSGSITIGTF.